The 17 T cell receptor beta chains below come from one sample, sequenced in a study of blood T cell repertoires in COVID-19. The repertoire was sequenced with immunoSEQ multiplex PCR; TCRdb's copy has only in-frame clones and lacks some. The sample lists about 220,000 clones, approximately 82% occurring once. The specimen sequenced was peripheral blood. These receptors all come from a woman aged 45-65 years with acute or convalescent COVID-19.

The genes are TRBV28 and TRBJ2-6, with a weak D call TRBD1 (6 bases). Deletions cut 6 bases from V and 1 base from J, with 19 bases between. This CDR3 has 18 amino acids. Germline CDR1 reads MDHEN; CDR2 reads SYDVKM. CDR3: CASSLSTRGPSGANVLTF. In DNA form, the CDR3 reads TGTGCCAGCAGCCTGTCTACCAGGGGCCCATCTGGGGCCAACGTCCTGACTTTC.

V gene TRBV6-6 combines with J gene TRBJ2-6; 8 nucleotides align to TRBD1. The CDR3 loop spans 19 amino acids. In germline, CDR1 is MNHNY, CDR2 SVGAGI (reference sequence). Losses at the gene ends were 7 bases for V and 0 bases for J; bases not matched to a gene: 14. The CDR3 region is CASIRSPGQVHSGANVLTF. The CDR3 coding sequence is TGTGCCAGCATTCGTTCCCCGGGACAGGTACACTCTGGGGCCAACGTCCTGACTTTC.

J is TRBJ2-5 and V is TRBV19, with D perhaps TRBD2 (5 bases). The length of the CDR3 is 15 residues. The germline gives CDR1 LNHDA, CDR2 SQIVND (reference sequence). Trimming took off 0 bases at V and 1 base at J, with 9 bases between the two ends. The CDR3 loop is CASSIDARAQETQYF. CDR3 bases: TGTGCCAGTAGTATAGATGCGAGGGCCCAAGAGACCCAGTACTTC. Full variable domain (rest looked up from reference TRBV19 and TRBJ2-5): DGGITQSPKYLFRKEGQNVTLSCEQNLNHDAMYWYRQDPGQGLRLIYYSQIVNDFQKGDIAEGYSVSREKKESFPLTVTSAQKNPTAFYLCASSIDARAQETQYFGPGTRLLVL.

The chain couples TRBV3-1 (or the pseudogene TRBV3-2) to TRBJ1-4, with D maybe TRBD1 (5 bases). Germline loops: CDR1 LGHDT, CDR2 YNNKEL (reference sequence). The CDR3 is 15 amino acids. V was cut by 2 bases and J by 0 bases, with 7 bases left in between. CDR3 sequence reads: CASSQPTATNEKLFF. The CDR3 DNA follows: TGTGCCAGCAGCCAACCGACAGCAACTAATGAAAAACTGTTTTTT.

The chain combines TRBV7-8 with TRBJ2-3; 12 nucleotides match TRBD2. From germline, CDR1 is SGHVS and CDR2 FQNEAQ. The trim removed 0 bases at V and 4 bases at J, leaving 5 bases unmatched. This CDR3 contains 17 residues. The CDR3 DNA follows: TGTGCCAGCAGCTTAGCGAAAGCTAGCGGGAGGGCAGATACGCAGTATTTT. Translated, it gives CASSLAKASGRADTQYF.

The chain links TRBV29-1 to TRBJ2-7; no reliable D call. V lost 2 bases and J lost 0, with 11 bases in between. Germline CDR1 reads SQVTM; CDR2 reads ANQGSEA. The CDR3 sequence is 14 residues long. This CDR3 is CSVEFGVSSYEQYF. The CDR3 DNA reads as TGCAGCGTTGAATTTGGAGTCAGCTCCTACGAGCAGTACTTC.

This chain links TRBV11-3 with TRBJ2-7, with 11 bases fitting TRBD1. Germline V gene sequence: CDR1 SGHNT, CDR2 YENEEA. The CDR3 has 13 amino acids. V trimming: 5 bases; J trimming: 7 bases; junction bases outside the gene matches: 4. The CDR3 sequence: CASSPGTGGEQYF. In DNA form, the CDR3 reads TGTGCCAGCAGCCCTGGGACAGGGGGGGAGCAGTACTTC.

This chain uses TRBV5-1 with TRBJ1-1; D is perhaps TRBD1 (6 bases). CDR1 is SGHRS, CDR2 YFSETQ, per germline. The CDR3 sequence is 14 residues long. Trimming pared 9 bases from V and 5 bases from J, leaving 20 bases between. The CDR3 nucleotides read TGCGCCACCACACAGGGTGTCCTAGGGACTGAAGCTTTCTTT. Translation: CATTQGVLGTEAFF.

V gene TRBV5-1 combines with J gene TRBJ1-2; D is possibly TRBD1 (5 bases). This CDR3 has 14 amino acids. V lost 0 bases to trimming and J lost 6 bases, with 12 bases between them. CDR1 is SGHRS, CDR2 YFSETQ, per germline. The CDR3 region is CASSLEGLNNGYTF. CDR3 coding DNA: TGCGCCAGCAGCTTGGAGGGACTGAATAATGGCTACACCTTC.

This clone was seen only once. V gene TRBV19 combines with J gene TRBJ1-1; D is unclear. This CDR3 region has 12 residues. V dropped 8 bases and J dropped 5 bases, with 12 bases sitting between them. Germline lookup yields CDR1 LNHDA and CDR2 SQIVND (reference sequence). CDR3 coding DNA: TGTGCCAGTGGTTTGAGGGAGACTGAAGCTTTCTTT. It is translated as CASGLRETEAFF.

The chain carries TRBV21-1 and TRBJ1-6; the DNA was not compared with TRBD1, the D call given in the table. TRBV21-1 is described as a pseudogene. The CDR3 contains 24 residues. The CDR3 loop reads CASSKALYYRFLGRLERNNSPLHF. The CDR3 bases are TGTGCCAGCAGCAAAGCGCTTTATTACAGGTTTCTTGGACGGCTGGAGAGAAATAATTCACCCCTCCACTTT.

The chain recombines TRBV28 with TRBJ1-1, with D possibly TRBD1 on 5 matching bases. Germline CDR1 MDHEN, CDR2 SYDVKM. V dropped 10 bases and J dropped 4 bases, with 13 bases sitting between them. The CDR3 is made up of 12 amino acids. The CDR3 protein is CATNQDTTEAFF. For the CDR3, the DNA is TGTGCCACAAACCAGGACACCACTGAAGCTTTCTTT. Full variable domain (outside the CDR3, taken from reference TRBV28 and TRBJ1-1): DVKVTQSSRYLVKRTGEKVFLECVQDMDHENMFWYRQDPGLGLRLIYFSYDVKMKEKGDIPEGYSVSREKKERFSLILESASTNQTSMYLCATNQDTTEAFFGQGTRLTVV.

In its sample, this clone was seen a few times. The J gene is TRBJ2-1, the V gene TRBV3-1 (or the pseudogene TRBV3-2); 7 bases are shared with TRBD2. CDR1 and CDR2 (germline): LGHDT, YNNKEL (reference sequence). This CDR3 contains 14 residues. V lost 1 base, J lost 5 bases, and 2 bases stayed unmatched. The CDR3 is CASSQVAGDNEQFF. For the CDR3, the DNA is TGTGCCAGCAGCCAAGTGGCGGGAGACAATGAGCAGTTCTTC.

The chain joins TRBV6-5 to TRBJ2-7; TRBD1 matches at 10 bases. The CDR3 runs 14 residues. Germline CDR1 and CDR2: MNHEY and SVGAGI. Unmatched junction bases numbered 6, after V lost 6 bases and J lost 4 bases. CDR3 DNA sequence: TGTGCCAGCAGATCCCAGGACAGGGGGTACGAGCAGTACTTC. This sequence encodes CASRSQDRGYEQYF.

V is TRBV2 and J is TRBJ1-2; TRBD1 agrees at 9 bases. CDR3 length: 14 residues. From germline, CDR1 is SNHLY and CDR2 FYNNEI. V dropped 4 bases and J dropped 4; count of bases not matched to a gene: 4. The CDR3 DNA follows: TGTGCCAGCAGTGGGACAGGGGATACCTATGGCTACACCTTC. Its translation is CASSGTGDTYGYTF.

The rearrangement uses TRBV18 and TRBJ2-7; 8 bases line up with TRBD2. The ends lost 6 bases at V and 3 bases at J; junction bases unmatched: 10. CDR1 and CDR2 (germline): KGHSH, LQKENI. The CDR3 is 15 residues long. CDR3 in DNA: TGTGCCAGCTCCCCCGGGACGGGAGGGTACTACGAGCAGTACTTC. Its protein is CASSPGTGGYYEQYF. Supplemented by reference TRBV18 and TRBJ2-7, the full variable domain reads NAGVMQNPRHLVRRRGQEARLRCSPMKGHSHVYWYRQLPEEGLKFMVYLQKENIIDESGMPKERFSAEFPKEGPSILRIQQVVRGDSAAYFCASSPGTGGYYEQYFGPGTRLTVT.

The V gene is TRBV15, the J gene TRBJ1-2; tentative D call: TRBD1 (6 bases). The CDR3 covers 15 residues. From germline, CDR1 is LNHNV and CDR2 YYDKDF (reference sequence). V was clipped by 0 bases and J by 6 bases, with 14 bases between them. CDR3 sequence reads: CATSREDWGRNGYTF. The CDR3 DNA reads as TGTGCCACCAGCAGAGAAGATTGGGGGCGAAATGGCTACACCTTC.